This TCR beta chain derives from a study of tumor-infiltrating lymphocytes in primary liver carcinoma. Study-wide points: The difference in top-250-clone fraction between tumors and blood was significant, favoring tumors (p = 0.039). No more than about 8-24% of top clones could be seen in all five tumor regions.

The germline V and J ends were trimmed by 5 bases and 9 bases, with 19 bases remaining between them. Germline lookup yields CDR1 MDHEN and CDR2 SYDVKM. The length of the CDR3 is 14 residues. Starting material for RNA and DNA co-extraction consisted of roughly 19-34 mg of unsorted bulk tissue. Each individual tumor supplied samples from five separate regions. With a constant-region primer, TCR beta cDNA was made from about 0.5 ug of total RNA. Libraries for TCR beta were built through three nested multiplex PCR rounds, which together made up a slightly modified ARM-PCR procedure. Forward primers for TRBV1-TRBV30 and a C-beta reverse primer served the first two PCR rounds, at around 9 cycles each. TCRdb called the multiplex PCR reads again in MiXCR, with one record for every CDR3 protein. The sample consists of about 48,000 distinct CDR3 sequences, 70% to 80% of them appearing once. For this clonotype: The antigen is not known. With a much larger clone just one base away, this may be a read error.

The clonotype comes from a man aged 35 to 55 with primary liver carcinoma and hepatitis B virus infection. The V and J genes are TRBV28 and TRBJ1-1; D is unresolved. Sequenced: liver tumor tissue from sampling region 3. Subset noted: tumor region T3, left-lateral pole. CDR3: CASSLQEWATKAFF. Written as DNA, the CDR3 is TGTGCCAGCAGTCTCCAGGAATGGGCTACTAAAGCTTTCTTT.